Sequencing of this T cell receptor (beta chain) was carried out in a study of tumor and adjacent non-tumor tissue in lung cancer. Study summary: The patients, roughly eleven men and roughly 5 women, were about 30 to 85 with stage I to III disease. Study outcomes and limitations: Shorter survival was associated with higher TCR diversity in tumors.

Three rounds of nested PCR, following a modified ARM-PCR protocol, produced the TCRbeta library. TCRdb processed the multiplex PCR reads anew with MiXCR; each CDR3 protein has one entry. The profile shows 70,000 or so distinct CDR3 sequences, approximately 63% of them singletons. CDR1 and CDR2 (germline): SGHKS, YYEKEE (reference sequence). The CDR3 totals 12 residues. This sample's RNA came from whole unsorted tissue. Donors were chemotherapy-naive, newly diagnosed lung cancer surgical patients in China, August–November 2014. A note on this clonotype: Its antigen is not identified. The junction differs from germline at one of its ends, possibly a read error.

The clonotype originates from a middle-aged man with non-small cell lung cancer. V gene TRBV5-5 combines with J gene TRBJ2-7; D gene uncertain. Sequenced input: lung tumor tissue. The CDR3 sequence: CASSSVGYEQYF. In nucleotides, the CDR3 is TGTGCCAGCAGTTCGGTGGGCTACGAGCAATACTTC.